This TCR beta chain was identified during a study of persistence of HIV-infected CD4 T cells. General study results and limits: CMV- and Gag-responding cells had lower TCRbeta richness than CD3/CD28-responding cells.

To note about this clone: Its cognate antigen is unknown.

This was the immunoSEQ version 4 assay in survey mode. Clones were sequenced by immunoSEQ multiplex PCR, and TCRdb holds only the in-frame ones, with some missing. The sample carries roughly 41,000 clones, roughly 89% recorded once. CDR3 length: 15 residues. The germline gives CDR1 MDHEN, CDR2 SYDVKM. V trimming: 2 bases; J trimming: 4 bases; junction bases outside the gene matches: 7. Nonspecific anti-CD3/anti-CD28 bead stimulation represents the broad CD4+ T cell repertoire. Sorting of responding CD4+ T cells relied on upregulated CD40 ligand together with CD69. The sequencing here drew on CD4+ T cells sorted from PBMCs after roughly 18-hour stimulation, taken from a patient who received antiretroviral therapy. The sequence was obtained from an adult man with HIV who was CMV-seropositive. The chain joins TRBV28 to TRBJ1-1; 7 bases are a match to TRBD1. This CDR3 is CASSLGAYRGTEAFF. For the CDR3, the DNA is TGTGCCAGCAGTTTAGGCGCTTACAGGGGCACTGAAGCTTTCTTT.